The 11 T cell receptor beta chains below come from one sample, sequenced in a study of glioma-infiltrating T cells after dendritic cell vaccination. Data came from immunoSEQ multiplex PCR; TCRdb stores just in-frame clones and leaves some out. This table holds under 70,000 clones, approximately 85% found once. The material was blood, obtained before dendritic cell vaccination. These receptors came from a human donor with glioblastoma.

This chain uses TRBV6-1 with TRBJ2-5; D perhaps matches TRBD1 (6 bases). V was cut by 3 bases and J by 2 bases, with 13 bases left in between. This CDR3 contains 15 residues. Germline V gene lookup returns CDR1 MNHNS and CDR2 SASEGT. CDR3 sequence reads: CASSDPGEGQETQYF. CDR3 bases: TGTGCCAGCAGTGATCCAGGGGAAGGTCAAGAGACCCAGTACTTC.

The chain has TRBV7-9 and TRBJ2-6; tentatively, D is TRBD2 (6 bases). The V gene lost 5 bases and the J gene lost 0 bases, with 8 bases spanning the gap. Germline V gives CDR1 SEHNR, CDR2 FQNEAQ (reference sequence). This CDR3 region has 15 residues. The CDR3 is CASSAGSSGANVLTF. The CDR3 region has the DNA TGTGCCAGCAGCGCCGGGAGCTCTGGGGCCAACGTCCTGACTTTC.

This rearrangement joins TRBV19 to TRBJ2-3, with 7 bases that match TRBD2. Unmatched junction bases numbered 5, after V lost 3 bases and J lost 2 bases. Germline assignment: CDR1 LNHDA and CDR2 SQIVND (reference sequence). The CDR3 is 15 residues long. Here the CDR3 DNA reads TGTGCCAGTAGTATGGGGCGGGGGTTCACAGATACGCAGTATTTT. It yields the protein CASSMGRGFTDTQYF.

The chain couples TRBV29-1 to TRBJ2-2; 8 bases fit TRBD2. V was pared by 4 bases and J by 5 bases, with 3 bases of the junction left unmatched. This CDR3 is 13 amino acids long. Germline CDR1 is SQVTM and CDR2 is ANQGSEA. CDR3: CSVVSGGTGELFF. CDR3 DNA: TGCAGCGTTGTCAGCGGGGGTACCGGGGAGCTGTTTTTT.

J is TRBJ1-2 and V is TRBV14, with 9 nucleotides matching TRBD1. The V gene's germline CDR1 is SGHDN and CDR2 FVKESK. The junction had 7 bases not matched to a gene; V was cut back by 2 bases and J by 6 bases. CDR3 length: 15 residues. CDR3 residues: CASSQLDRGSDGYTF. CDR3 sequence (DNA): TGTGCCAGCAGCCAATTGGACAGGGGAAGCGATGGCTACACCTTC.

The V gene is TRBV19, the J gene TRBJ2-5; TRBD1 might be the D (6 bases). V was shortened by 6 bases and J by 4 bases, with 12 bases between the two germline ends. Germline V CDR1 and CDR2: LNHDA, SQIVND (reference sequence). The CDR3 is 13 residues long. DNA for the CDR3: TGTGCCAGTAGCCAGGACAGTCGAGAGACCCAGTACTTC. It encodes CASSQDSRETQYF.

The V gene is TRBV7-9, the J gene TRBJ2-3; no clear D gene. CDR3 length equals 11 residues. Trimming took 5 bases from V and 3 from J, leaving 3 bases between them. The germline V gene has CDR1 SEHNR and CDR2 FQNEAQ (reference sequence). The CDR3 reads CASSQTDTQYF. As DNA, the CDR3 is TGTGCCAGCAGCCAGACAGATACGCAGTATTTT.

The chain recombines TRBV10-3 with TRBJ2-1, with 11 bases that match TRBD2. The ends lost 6 bases at V and 5 bases at J; junction bases unmatched: 6. CDR1 and CDR2 from the germline V gene are ENHRY and SYGVKD. The CDR3 runs to 15 residues. The CDR3 DNA sequence: TGTGCCATCAGGAGACTAGCGGGGCCGGACAATGAGCAGTTCTTC. Its protein product is CAIRRLAGPDNEQFF.

The J gene is TRBJ2-3, the V gene TRBV9; 8 bases map to TRBD1. Germline values: CDR1 SGDLS, CDR2 YYNGEE. The CDR3 is 17 residues long. With V trimmed by 2 bases and J by 7 bases, 15 bases remained unmatched. The CDR3 loop reads CASSVTAGGAVTNTQYF. The DNA for the CDR3 is TGTGCCAGCAGCGTTACTGCAGGGGGCGCCGTGACAAATACGCAGTATTTT.

The chain uses TRBV5-4 and TRBJ1-5; 8 bases match TRBD1. Looked up from germline, CDR1 is SGHNT and CDR2 is YYREEE (reference sequence). The length of the CDR3 is 15 residues. The J segment lost 2 bases and the V segment lost 4 bases, leaving 5 bases of the junction unmatched. Here the CDR3 reads CASSDQGAGNQPQHF. Written as DNA, the CDR3 is TGTGCCAGCAGCGATCAGGGGGCGGGCAATCAGCCCCAGCATTTT.

The chain uses TRBV19 and TRBJ1-5; the match to TRBD1 covers 9 bases. Germline V gives CDR1 LNHDA, CDR2 SQIVND (reference sequence). V trimming: 4 bases; J trimming: 7 bases; junction bases outside the gene matches: 8. The CDR3 spans 15 residues. The CDR3 sequence is CASSKNRGQGQPQHF. The CDR3 DNA follows: TGTGCCAGTAGTAAGAACAGGGGGCAAGGGCAGCCCCAGCATTTT.